Listed below are T cell receptor beta chains from one sample, sequenced in a study of T cells in Graves' hyperthyroidism and ophthalmopathy. TCRdb re-called the multiplex PCR reads with MiXCR, one entry per CDR3 protein. This sample yields 500,000 to 800,000 distinct CDR3 sequences, of which about 45% are seen a single time; about 7% belongs to the top ten. The sample taken for sequencing was peripheral blood or thyroid tissue (not recorded which). The receptor source for this set is an adult man with Graves' disease, either hyperthyroidism or ophthalmopathy (not recorded which). The CDR3 runs from the conserved cysteine through the conserved F or W. D genes are given only for firm matches. Only part of the rows carry a size: once, few, many, or a class if the clone is expanded.

D: -
V: TRBV20-1
size: few
J: TRBJ1-1
DNA: TGCAGTGCTAGAGATCTGGCGGGGATGCCGAACACTGAAGCTTTCTTT
CDR3: CSARDLAGMPNTEAFF

D: -
V: TRBV7-9
size: -
J: TRBJ2-7
DNA: TGTGCCAGCAGCTTATATAGGACCCCGGGTCGAACGAGTTACGAGCAGTACTTC
CDR3: CASSLYRTPGRTSYEQYF

D: TRBD1
V: TRBV7-4
size: -
J: TRBJ1-6
DNA: TGTGCCAGCAGCTTTGGGACAGGGGTATCACCCCTCCACTTT
CDR3: CASSFGTGVSPLHF

D: TRBD1
V: TRBV7-9
size: -
J: TRBJ1-6
DNA: TGTGCCAGCAGCCACCTCCCGACAGGGACTAATTCACCCCTCCACTTT
CDR3: CASSHLPTGTNSPLHF

D: -
V: TRBV14
size: many
J: TRBJ1-1
DNA: TGTGCCAGCAGCCGGGGTGTTGAAGCTTTCTTT
CDR3: CASSRGVEAFF

D: -
V: TRBV24-1
size: once
J: TRBJ2-5
DNA: TGTGCCACCAGTGATAAGGCAGGGGGGCAAGAGACCCAGTACTTC
CDR3: CATSDKAGGQETQYF

D: -
V: TRBV19
size: -
J: TRBJ1-5
DNA: TGTGCCTGGAGTAGCGGCCCTAGCAATCAGCCCCAGCATTTT
CDR3: CAWSSGPSNQPQHF

D: -
V: TRBV20-1
size: -
J: TRBJ2-5
DNA: TGCAGTGCCAGCCAATTTCAGCAGCAGACCCAGTACTTC
CDR3: CSASQFQQQTQYF

D: -
V: TRBV7-9
size: many
J: TRBJ1-1
DNA: TGTGCCAGCAGATTTGACAGCGAGAACACTGAAGCTTTCTTT
CDR3: CASRFDSENTEAFF

D: TRBD2
V: TRBV9
size: -
J: TRBJ2-7
DNA: TGTGCCAGCAGCCGGGGAGGACTAGCGAGCTCCTACGAGCAGTACTTC
CDR3: CASSRGGLASSYEQYF

D: -
V: TRBV20-1
size: -
J: TRBJ2-7
DNA: TGCAGTGCTAGAGGGGGGGTGGCCTACGAGCAGTACTTC
CDR3: CSARGGVAYEQYF

D: -
V: TRBV24-1
size: -
J: TRBJ1-5
DNA: TGTGCCACCAGAGTAGGGAGCGGGAGATCGTACGAGCATTTT
CDR3: CATRVGSGRSYEHF

D: -
V: TRBV2
size: few
J: TRBJ1-2
DNA: TGTGCCAGCAAACTGAGGAGAAACTATGGCTACACCTTC
CDR3: CASKLRRNYGYTF

D: -
V: TRBV7-8
size: -
J: TRBJ2-5
DNA: TGTGCCAGCGCGAAGCCCATAGATTTCCAAGAGACCCAGTACTTC
CDR3: CASAKPIDFQETQYF

D: -
V: TRBV5-5
size: few
J: TRBJ1-2
DNA: TGTGCCAGCAGTTTGAAAGGAGGTGCCCTTGGCTACACCTTC
CDR3: CASSLKGGALGYTF

D: TRBD1
V: TRBV7-3
size: -
J: TRBJ1-6
DNA: TGTGCCAGCAGCATTCGACAGGGGGCCTATTCACCCCTCCACTTT
CDR3: CASSIRQGAYSPLHF

D: -
V: TRBV7-2
size: many
J: TRBJ1-6
DNA: TGTGCCAGCAGGGGGGGCAGGGCCTATAATTCACCCCTCCACTTT
CDR3: CASRGGRAYNSPLHF

D: -
V: TRBV2
size: few
J: TRBJ1-5
DNA: TGTGCCAGCAGTCGGGCAGGGATAGCTCTTCAGCCCCAGCATTTT
CDR3: CASSRAGIALQPQHF

D: -
V: TRBV7-8
size: -
J: TRBJ1-1
DNA: TGTGCCAGCAGCTTATTCAATCCGGGGGCCACTGAAGCTTTCTTT
CDR3: CASSLFNPGATEAFF

D: -
V: TRBV10-1
size: -
J: TRBJ1-1
DNA: TGCGCCAGCAGTGAGAAGGCGGGAGCGGGGGACACTGAAGCTTTCTTT
CDR3: CASSEKAGAGDTEAFF

D: -
V: TRBV29-1
size: -
J: TRBJ2-5
DNA: TGCAGCGTGGAGCAGGGGAATAGGGAGACCCAGTACTTC
CDR3: CSVEQGNRETQYF

D: -
V: TRBV6-1
size: many
J: TRBJ2-5
DNA: TGTGCCAGCAAGAGGGGTGGCGAGACCCAGTACTTC
CDR3: CASKRGGETQYF

D: -
V: TRBV5-1
size: many
J: TRBJ1-6
DNA: TGCGCCAGCAGCCGATCAGGGATGAATTCACCCCTCCACTTT
CDR3: CASSRSGMNSPLHF

D: TRBD1
V: TRBV18
size: -
J: TRBJ1-1
DNA: TGTGCCAGCTCACTAAGGACAGGGTTCACTGAAGCTTTCTTT
CDR3: CASSLRTGFTEAFF